This TCR beta chain was profiled in a study of blood T cell repertoires in COVID-19. Study details: There were acute and convalescent COVID-19 samples, and they came from the United States, Italy and Spain. PBMCs, B-cell-depleted T cells, or T cells provided the cDNA or gDNA that made up the material.

CDR1 SGHTA and CDR2 FQGNSA come from the germline V gene. The CDR3 runs to 14 residues. V was pared by 5 bases and J by 1 base, with 4 bases of the junction left unmatched. Per the original data handling: Amplifying reference gene primers gave estimates of nucleated cell counts. TCRdb's copy holds only in-frame clones and misses some; the assay was immunoSEQ multiplex PCR. V, J and clone size are those of that table, while D and trimming were read from the DNA. This sample carries approximately 100,000 clones, 75% to 85% of them seen once, and the ten largest clones take roughly a tenth. The rearrangement uses TRBV7-2 and TRBJ1-1; 7 positions agree with TRBD1. The sequenced sample consisted of peripheral blood. This sequence originates from a human donor in a cohort sampled during active COVID-19. The CDR3 is CASSTRGRNTEAFF. The DNA of the CDR3 is TGTGCCAGCAGCACCAGGGGGAGGAACACTGAAGCTTTCTTT.